This entry lists 18 T cell receptor beta chains sequenced from one sample in a study of blood T cell repertoires in COVID-19. Generated by immunoSEQ multiplex PCR, the TCRdb table keeps only in-frame clones and is missing some. The sample has around 290,000 clones; 88% are singletons. Source material: PBMCs or T cells enriched from blood (not recorded which). The receptors stem from a woman aged 55 to 70 in a cohort exposed to, infected with or recovered from COVID-19 (not recorded which).

The chain uses TRBV6-1 and TRBJ2-1; 15 nucleotides match TRBD2. The V gene's germline CDR1 is MNHNS and CDR2 SASEGT. CDR3 size: 18 residues. J gave up 3 bases and V 4 bases, and 7 bases lay outside the gene matches. CDR3 nucleotide sequence: TGTGCCAGCAGTGGCCCCGGGACTAGCGGGAGGAGCTACAATGAGCAGTTCTTC. It specifies CASSGPGTSGRSYNEQFF.

This sequence joins TRBV5-8 and TRBJ1-6; no clear D. V was shortened by 3 bases and J by 3 bases, with 10 bases between the two germline ends. Germline V gene sequence: CDR1 SGHTS, CDR2 YDEGEE. The CDR3 extends over 15 amino acids. Here the CDR3 DNA reads TGTGCCAGCAGCTCTCTCGGGAACTATAATTCACCCCTCCACTTT. It encodes CASSSLGNYNSPLHF.

The rearrangement links TRBV7-9 to TRBJ2-1; D not certain. The CDR3 contains 13 residues. V was shortened by 2 bases and J by 8 bases, with 10 bases between the two germline ends. CDR1 is SEHNR, CDR2 FQNEAQ, per germline (reference sequence). Here the CDR3 reads CASSLRLADEQFF. The CDR3 nucleotides are TGTGCCAGCAGCTTACGATTGGCGGATGAGCAGTTCTTC.

The gene calls are TRBV27 and TRBJ2-1; TRBD2 aligns across 11 bases. This CDR3 spans 15 amino acids. CDR1 and CDR2 from the germline V gene are MNHEY and SMNVEV (reference sequence). With V trimmed by 3 bases and J by 5 bases, 3 bases remained unmatched. The CDR3 region is CASSFGTSGDNEQFF. As DNA, the CDR3 is TGTGCCAGCAGTTTCGGGACTAGCGGCGACAATGAGCAGTTCTTC.

CDR3 bases: TGTGCCTGGGACCCCGGAGACTCTGGAAACACCATATATTTT. Its protein product is CAWDPGDSGNTIYF. The chain uses TRBV30 and TRBJ1-3; D not certain. Germline V gene sequence: CDR1 GTSNPN, CDR2 SVGIG (reference sequence). The CDR3 length is 14 residues. The ends were cut back, 5 bases at V and 0 bases at J, with 11 bases in the middle.

The J gene is TRBJ2-1, the V gene TRBV9; the match to TRBD2 covers 9 bases. Germline V CDR1 and CDR2: SGDLS, YYNGEE. The CDR3 runs to 14 residues. V lost 4 bases and J lost 9; bases outside the gene matches: 8. The CDR3 is CASSLRRTSAEQFF. The CDR3 DNA reads TGTGCCAGCAGCCTCCGTCGGACTAGCGCTGAGCAGTTCTTC. The variable domain in full, with the rest retrieved from reference TRBV9 and TRBJ2-1, is DSGVTQTPKHLITATGQRVTLRCSPRSGDLSVYWYQQSLDQGLQFLIQYYNGEERAKGNILERFSAQQFPDLHSELNLSSLELGDSALYFCASSLRRTSAEQFFGPGTRLTVL.

The CDR3 sequence: CASRGHSTNEKLFF. The CDR3 DNA sequence: TGTGCCAGCAGGGGACACTCAACTAATGAAAAACTGTTTTTT. The V gene is TRBV7-2, the J gene TRBJ1-4; tentatively, D is TRBD1 (6 bases). Between the trimmed V and J ends, which lost 6 bases and 0 bases, there was a span of 8 bases. CDR1 is SGHTA, CDR2 FQGNSA, per germline. CDR3 length: 14 amino acids.

The chain carries TRBV10-1 and TRBJ2-3; no clear D gene. The CDR3 length is 13 residues. Trimming shortened V by 2 bases and J by 7 bases, and 10 bases separated the two germline ends. Germline assignment: CDR1 WNHNN and CDR2 SYGVQD (reference sequence). CDR3 sequence (DNA): TGCGCCAGCAGTGAGCCTCCCGGTAATACGCAGTATTTT. It yields the protein CASSEPPGNTQYF.

The chain has TRBV19 and TRBJ2-3, with 8 bases lining up with TRBD2. CDR3 length equals 15 residues. CDR1 LNHDA and CDR2 SQIVND come from the germline V gene (reference sequence). J was trimmed by 2 bases and V by 5 bases; bases with no gene match: 6. CDR3 DNA: TGTGCCAGTAGTCCCCGGGGGGGGATCACAGATACGCAGTATTTT. Protein sequence: CASSPRGGITDTQYF.

The J gene is TRBJ1-4, the V gene TRBV18; D ambiguous. Trimming removed 6 bases at V and 8 bases at J, with 10 bases between. In germline, CDR1 is KGHSH, CDR2 LQKENI. This CDR3 has 12 residues. The chain's CDR3 is CASSHKAEKLFF. The CDR3 coding sequence is TGTGCCAGCTCTCACAAAGCGGAAAAACTGTTTTTT.

This clone came up once. The CDR3 region is CASSPGLAGGMQTQYF. The CDR3 region has the DNA TGTGCCAGCAGCCCGGGACTAGCGGGAGGAATGCAGACCCAGTACTTC. J is TRBJ2-5 and V is TRBV7-2; 15 bases agree with TRBD2. V lost 5 bases to trimming and J lost 6 bases; unmatched junction nucleotides: 7. The CDR3 extends over 16 amino acids. Germline V lookup: CDR1 SGHTA, CDR2 FQGNSA.

The chain couples TRBV27 to TRBJ2-7; 8 positions match TRBD1. CDR1 and CDR2 (germline): MNHEY, SMNVEV (reference sequence). After removal of 3 bases from V and 3 bases from J, the junction contained 7 bases not matched to a gene. The CDR3 extends over 15 amino acids. This chain's CDR3 is CASSLDRAVIYEQYF. In DNA form, the CDR3 reads TGTGCCAGCAGTTTGGACAGGGCTGTCATCTACGAGCAGTACTTC.

The chain has TRBV10-3 and TRBJ2-7; 10 bases align to TRBD1. Germline trimming cut 0 bases from V and 3 bases from J; bases unmatched to any gene: 11. CDR1 ENHRY and CDR2 SYGVKD come from the germline V gene. The CDR3 is 18 amino acids. CDR3: CAISESSYRTGGNYEQYF. The CDR3 region has the DNA TGTGCCATCAGTGAGTCTTCTTACCGGACAGGGGGAAACTACGAGCAGTACTTC.

This clone has more than one count but fewer than ten. The gene calls are TRBV5-4 and TRBJ1-3; possibly TRBD1 for D (6 bases). The CDR3 loop spans 19 amino acids. Germline V gives CDR1 SGHNT, CDR2 YYREEE (reference sequence). The V end lost 4 bases, the J end lost 0 bases, and 23 bases lay between the germline ends. CDR3 amino acids: CASSPEPTAGAGSGNTIYF. In nucleotides, the CDR3 is TGTGCCAGCAGCCCAGAACCGACCGCAGGGGCCGGCTCTGGAAACACCATATATTTT.

The chain couples TRBV7-9 to TRBJ1-6; D gene unclear. Trimming took off 1 base at V and 7 bases at J, with 5 bases between the two ends. In germline, CDR1 is SEHNR, CDR2 FQNEAQ (reference sequence). The CDR3 is made up of 13 amino acids. The CDR3 coding sequence is TGTGCCAGCAGCTTAGGCGAAAATTCACCCCTCCACTTT. It specifies CASSLGENSPLHF.

The rearrangement uses TRBV30 and TRBJ1-4; 8 bases line up with TRBD1. Germline assignment: CDR1 GTSNPN and CDR2 SVGIG (reference sequence). After removal of 0 bases from V and 8 bases from J, the junction contained 8 bases not matched to a gene. This CDR3 is 15 amino acids long. The CDR3 region has the DNA TGTGCCTGGAGTGTACGTCCAGGGGGCGAGGAAAAACTGTTTTTT. It yields the protein CAWSVRPGGEEKLFF.

The rearrangement joins TRBV25-1 to TRBJ1-3; D is uncertain. The CDR3 is 16 residues long. Germline-derived CDR1 and CDR2 are MGHDK and SYGVNS. Trimming shortened V by 4 bases and J by 7 bases, and 20 bases separated the two germline ends. The CDR3 bases are TGTGCCAGCAGTGGAAGTCTGGCATCCGGGTGGAACACCATATATTTT. Amino acid sequence: CASSGSLASGWNTIYF.

The V and J genes are TRBV7-9 and TRBJ1-2; no reliable D call. The CDR3 consists of 13 residues. Germline V gives CDR1 SEHNR, CDR2 FQNEAQ (reference sequence). V was cut by 3 bases and J by 5 bases, with 10 bases left in between. CDR3 in amino acids: CASSFGVGYGYTF. The CDR3 nucleotides are TGTGCCAGCAGCTTCGGGGTAGGGTATGGCTACACCTTC.